The 20 T cell receptor beta chains below come from one sample, sequenced in a study of blood T cells in healthy people across ages. For the second PCR, which ran for about 6 to 11 cycles, a sample-barcoded 5' primer and a J-beta primer mix were used. In TCRdb, the 5' RACE reads were re-called with MiXCR into one record per CDR3 protein. The repertoire consists of about 400,000 distinct CDR3 sequences, with approximately 51% occurring once and the leading ten covering approximately 51%. Sample: blood. Every receptor here comes from a man in his sixties in good health.

The chain links TRBV7-2 to TRBJ2-4, with 11 bases that match TRBD1. The J call could be wrong; TRBJ2-7 is a better fit for the DNA end. There are 16 residues in the CDR3. In germline, CDR1 is SGHTA, CDR2 FQGNSA. CDR3: CASSLVTGTGGNEQYF. The CDR3, as DNA: TGTGCCAGCAGCTTAGTAACCGGGACAGGGGGAAACGAGCAGTACTTC.

In regard to this clonotype: An end of the junction does not agree with germline; a read error may underlie this. The chain has TRBV18 and TRBJ2-3; D might be TRBD1 (6 bases). CDR3 size: 12 residues. CDR1 is KGHSH and CDR2 is LQKENI in the germline V gene. The CDR3 spells CACSPPDRMQYF. The CDR3 DNA follows: TGTGCCTGCTCACCACCGGACAGAATGCAGTATTTT. The entire variable domain, with the rest obtained from reference TRBV18 and TRBJ2-3, is as follows: NAGVMQNPRHLVRRRGQEARLRCSPMKGHSHVYWYRQLPEEGLKFMVYLQKENIIDESGMPKERFSAEFPKEGPSILRIQQVVRGDSAAYFCACSPPDRMQYFGPGTRLTVL.

This clonotype was detected only once. The chain couples TRBV4-1 to TRBJ2-5; 11 bases align to TRBD2. The CDR3 runs to 16 residues. Germline V gene lookup returns CDR1 MGHRA and CDR2 YSYEKL. J gave up 5 bases and V 2 bases, and 7 bases lay outside the gene matches. CDR3: CASSQTTSGSGETQYF. In DNA form, the CDR3 reads TGCGCCAGCAGCCAAACTACTAGCGGGAGTGGCGAGACCCAGTACTTC.

The table lists this clonotype with a few counts. This rearrangement joins TRBV20-1 to TRBJ1-2; D remains ambiguous. Trimming took 4 bases from V and 0 from J, leaving 18 bases between them. Germline V lookup: CDR1 DFQATT, CDR2 SNEGSKA (reference sequence). CDR3 length: 16 residues. The CDR3 loop reads CSAIPHIGRTNYGYTF. The DNA of the CDR3 is TGCAGTGCTATCCCCCATATTGGCAGGACTAACTATGGCTACACCTTC.

This clonotype was picked up a small number of times. This chain connects TRBV20-1 to TRBJ2-3, with TRBD1 identical over 9 bases. This CDR3 has 14 amino acids. The V and J ends lost 8 bases and 6 bases, in that order; junction bases with no gene match: 12. Germline lookup yields CDR1 DFQATT and CDR2 SNEGSKA (reference sequence). CDR3 in amino acids: CSPADRGSGDTQYF. CDR3 in DNA: TGCAGTCCCGCCGACAGGGGGAGTGGGGATACGCAGTATTTT.

The rearrangement joins TRBV7-8 to TRBJ2-3; D unresolved. This CDR3 has 15 amino acids. Trimming cost V 5 bases and J 1 base, with 13 bases left between them. Per the germline V gene, CDR1 is SGHVS and CDR2 is FQNEAQ. The CDR3 DNA reads TGTGCCAGCAGCCCCGGCGGCGGTCGCACAGATACGCAGTATTTT. This encodes CASSPGGGRTDTQYF.

This clonotype was counted only a few times. The CDR3 sequence: CSATTLSIFGTSGAREQYF. DNA of the CDR3: TGCAGTGCTACTACCCTATCGATTTTCGGGACTAGCGGCGCGAGGGAGCAGTACTTC. The chain joins TRBV20-1 to TRBJ2-4; 11 nucleotides match TRBD2. Germline CDR1 is DFQATT and CDR2 is SNEGSKA (reference sequence). V gave up 4 bases and J gave up 13 bases; unmatched junction bases: 27. The CDR3 totals 19 residues.

This chain links TRBV4-3 with TRBJ1-6, with TRBD1 matching 9 bases. CDR1 LGHNA and CDR2 YSLEER come from the germline V gene. This CDR3 has 14 residues. J gave up 9 bases and V 8 bases, and 8 bases lay outside the gene matches. CDR3 region: CASGQGMWGSPLHF. The CDR3 DNA is TGCGCCAGCGGACAGGGGATGTGGGGTTCACCCCTCCACTTT.

This clonotype was seen more than once but under ten times. The chain joins TRBV14 to TRBJ2-4, with D perhaps TRBD1 (5 bases). The DNA end favors TRBJ2-7, so the J call may be wrong. Germline CDR1 reads SGHDN; CDR2 reads FVKESK. CDR3 size: 15 residues. The CDR3 region is CASSQRLAGLYEQYF. DNA of the CDR3: TGTGCCAGCAGCCAAAGGTTGGCAGGGTTGTACGAGCAGTACTTC.

This clonotype was counted ten times or more. The rearrangement uses TRBV10-3 and TRBJ1-2, with D unresolved. Germline lookup yields CDR1 ENHRY and CDR2 SYGVKD. The CDR3 covers 13 residues. The ends were cut back, 4 bases at V and 4 bases at J, with 10 bases in the middle. The CDR3 here is CAISGDMIYGYTF. CDR3 in DNA: TGTGCCATCAGTGGAGACATGATCTATGGCTACACCTTC.

This clonotype was counted between two and nine times. The chain employs TRBV10-3 and TRBJ2-7; D is unclear. The end of the DNA fits TRBJ2-5 better, so the J call may be wrong. Germline V lookup: CDR1 ENHRY, CDR2 SYGVKD. The CDR3 runs to 15 residues. The CDR3 nucleotides read TGTGCCATCAGTGAGTCGATGGGGTTAGGAGAGACCCAGTACTTC. As protein: CAISESMGLGETQYF.

This clonotype was seen ten or more times. V is TRBV3-1 and J is TRBJ2-5; D ambiguous. Trimming removed 1 base at V and 3 bases at J, with 6 bases between. The CDR3 totals 13 residues. Per germline, CDR1 LGHDT and CDR2 YNNKEL (reference sequence). CDR3 in amino acids: CASSQGGKETQYF. DNA of the CDR3: TGTGCCAGCAGCCAAGGAGGCAAAGAGACCCAGTACTTC.

The chain's CDR3 is CAISDGLYEQYF. The CDR3 coding sequence is TGTGCCATAAGCGATGGCCTCTACGAGCAGTACTTC. The gene calls are TRBV10-3 and TRBJ2-7; D unclear. CDR3 length equals 12 residues. Germline CDR1 ENHRY, CDR2 SYGVKD. Trimming cost V 9 bases and J 3 bases, with 12 bases left between them.

The chain has TRBV19 and TRBJ2-5, with D uncertain. The DNA end lines up better with TRBJ2-7; the J call may be wrong. The CDR3 is 13 amino acids. Germline V gene sequence: CDR1 LNHDA, CDR2 SQIVND (reference sequence). CDR3 region: CASSIGQAYEQYF. In nucleotides, the CDR3 is TGTGCCAGTAGTATCGGGCAAGCCTACGAGCAGTACTTC.

With regard to this clonotype: A much larger clonotype is one base distant, so this may be a read error. The chain joins TRBV7-9 to TRBJ2-1; 9 nucleotides match TRBD2. This CDR3 has 15 residues. The germline V gene has CDR1 SEHNR and CDR2 FQNEAQ (reference sequence). CDR3: CANSLLRGRVDEQFF. The CDR3 region has the DNA TGTGCCAACAGCTTATTGCGCGGGAGGGTGGATGAGCAGTTCTTC.

This chain joins TRBV20-1 and TRBJ1-2, with TRBD1 matching over 7 bases. This CDR3 is built from 14 residues. Germline V CDR1 and CDR2: DFQATT, SNEGSKA (reference sequence). Germline trimming cut 4 bases from V and 4 bases from J; bases unmatched to any gene: 9. CDR3 protein: CSATWTGPAYGYTF. In DNA form, the CDR3 reads TGCAGTGCTACATGGACAGGTCCGGCCTATGGCTACACCTTC.

CDR3 nucleotide sequence: TGCGCCTGCGGAATAGGGCACCTGAACACTGAAGCTTTCTTT. Protein: CACGIGHLNTEAFF. The chain carries TRBV5-1 and TRBJ1-1; D ambiguous. The CDR3 covers 14 residues. Germline CDR1 and CDR2: SGHRS and YFSETQ. V was trimmed by 10 bases and J by 0 bases, leaving 16 bases between them.

The chain recombines TRBV9 with TRBJ1-2; D gene uncertain. The V end was cut by 0 bases, the J end by 5 bases, with 8 bases between. There are 13 residues in the CDR3. Per the germline V gene, CDR1 is SGDLS and CDR2 is YYNGEE. The CDR3 region has the DNA TGTGCCAGCAGCGTAGTCTTAGGTTATGGCTACACCTTC. Amino acid sequence: CASSVVLGYGYTF.

This chain connects TRBV9 to TRBJ2-5; 13 bases match TRBD2. The CDR3 has 16 residues. Germline V CDR1 and CDR2: SGDLS, YYNGEE. The V gene end was trimmed by 1 base and the J gene end by 11 bases; junction bases not matched to a gene: 11. The CDR3 nucleotides read TGTGCCAGCAGCGTATTCGGGACTAGCGGGGCCAATGAGCAGTACTTC. Its protein product is CASSVFGTSGANEQYF.

In its sample, this clonotype was seen a few times. The rearrangement uses TRBV29-1 and TRBJ2-3, with 10 positions matching TRBD2. The V gene end was trimmed by 6 bases and the J gene end by 4 bases; junction bases not matched to a gene: 16. The CDR3 contains 17 residues. The V gene's germline CDR1 is SQVTM and CDR2 ANQGSEA. The CDR3 DNA is TGCAGCGTAAGGGGCCCCCAAGCGGGAGGGCCCTCAGATACGCAGTATTTT. Encoded protein: CSVRGPQAGGPSDTQYF.